This section outlines one T cell receptor beta chain sequence together with its context. This sample is part of a study of blood T cell repertoires in COVID-19. Overall study: Acute and convalescent COVID-19 specimens originated in the United States, Italy and Spain. In each case, the material was cDNA or gDNA derived from T cells, B-cell-depleted T cells, or PBMCs.

In the authors' methods: Nucleated cell number was recorded as an estimate derived from reference gene primer amplification. Measured with immunoSEQ multiplex PCR; TCRdb has only the in-frame clones, and not every one. The DNA was the basis for D and trimming; V, J and clone size are from that table. The sample has 150,000 to 200,000 clones; about 88% are singletons. Germline-derived CDR1 and CDR2 are MNHEY and SVGEGT. V gave up 4 bases and J gave up 5 bases, with 11 bases separating them. The CDR3 is 14 amino acids. Sequenced: peripheral blood. The sequence was obtained from a woman over 75 with acute or convalescent COVID-19. The chain has TRBV6-2 or TRBV6-3 and TRBJ1-4; D might be TRBD1 (6 bases). The CDR3 reads CASSSTGLNEKLFF. In nucleotides, the CDR3 is TGTGCCAGCAGTTCGACAGGTCTGAATGAAAAACTGTTTTTT.